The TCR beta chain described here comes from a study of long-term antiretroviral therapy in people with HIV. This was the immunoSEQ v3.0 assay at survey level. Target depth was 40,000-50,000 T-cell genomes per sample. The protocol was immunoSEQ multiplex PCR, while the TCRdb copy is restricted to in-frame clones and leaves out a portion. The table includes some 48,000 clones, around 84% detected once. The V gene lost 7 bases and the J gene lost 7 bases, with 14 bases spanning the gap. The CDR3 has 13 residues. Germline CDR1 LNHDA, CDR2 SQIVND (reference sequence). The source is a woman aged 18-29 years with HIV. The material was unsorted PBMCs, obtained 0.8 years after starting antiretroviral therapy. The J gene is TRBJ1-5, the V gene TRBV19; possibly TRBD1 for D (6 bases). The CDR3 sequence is CASTPRGNQPQHF. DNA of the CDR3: TGTGCCAGTACCCCTAGGGGGAACCAGCCCCAGCATTTT.